This T cell receptor (beta chain) emerged from a study of PD-1 blockade in classical Hodgkin lymphoma. Study at large: Every 2 weeks, patients got 3 mg/kg intravenous nivolumab. General study results and limits: The causes of the repertoire differences, possibly disease activity or prior therapy, remain undefined. A significant rise in TCR diversity by C4D1 was seen for CD4+ but not CD8+ cells. Newly diagnosed patients and complete responders had comparable diversity at baseline.

About this clone itself: Antigen: not known.

CDR1 is SGHRS, CDR2 YFSETQ, per germline. The CDR3 is made up of 13 amino acids. Trimming shortened V by 3 bases and J by 8 bases, and 12 bases separated the two germline ends. Data came from immunoSEQ multiplex PCR; TCRdb stores just in-frame clones and leaves some out. Of 30,000 or so clones listed, approximately 90% are singletons. Specified time point: cycle 4 day 1 (C4D1), after around six weeks of nivolumab. Each and every patient relapsed after autologous stem cell transplantation, and patients got differing brentuximab vedotin exposure. From thawed PBMCs, CD4+ T cells were purified using magnetic negative selection.

The V gene is TRBV5-1, the J gene TRBJ2-1; D gene ambiguous. This TCR came from a human donor with classical Hodgkin lymphoma. The sequencing here drew on CD4+ T cells from blood, taken before the fourth cycle of nivolumab. The CDR3 region is CASSWPPGHEQFF. The CDR3 DNA sequence: TGCGCCAGCAGCTGGCCTCCTGGACATGAGCAGTTCTTC.